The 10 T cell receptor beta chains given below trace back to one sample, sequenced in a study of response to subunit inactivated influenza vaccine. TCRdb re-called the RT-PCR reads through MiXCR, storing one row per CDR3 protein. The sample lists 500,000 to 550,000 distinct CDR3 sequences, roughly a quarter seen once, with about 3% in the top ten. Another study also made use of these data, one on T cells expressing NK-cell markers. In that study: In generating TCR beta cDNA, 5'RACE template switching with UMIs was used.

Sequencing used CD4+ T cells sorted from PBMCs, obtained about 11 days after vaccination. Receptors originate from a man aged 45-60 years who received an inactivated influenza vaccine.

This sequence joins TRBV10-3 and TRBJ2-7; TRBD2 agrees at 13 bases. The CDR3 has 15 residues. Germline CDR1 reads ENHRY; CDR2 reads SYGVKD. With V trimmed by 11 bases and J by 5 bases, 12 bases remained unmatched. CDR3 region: CAARTSGGPTDEQYF. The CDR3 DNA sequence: TGTGCCGCCCGGACTAGCGGGGGACCGACCGACGAGCAGTACTTC.

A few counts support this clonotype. Written as DNA, the CDR3 is TGCAGTGCTCCTCGCCGGGATCGGAATTCACCCCTCCACTTT. This translates into CSAPRRDRNSPLHF. The chain uses TRBV20-1 and TRBJ1-6; D remains unclear. The CDR3 is 14 amino acids. Trimming pared 5 bases from V and 7 bases from J, leaving 15 bases between. Germline assignment: CDR1 DFQATT and CDR2 SNEGSKA (reference sequence).

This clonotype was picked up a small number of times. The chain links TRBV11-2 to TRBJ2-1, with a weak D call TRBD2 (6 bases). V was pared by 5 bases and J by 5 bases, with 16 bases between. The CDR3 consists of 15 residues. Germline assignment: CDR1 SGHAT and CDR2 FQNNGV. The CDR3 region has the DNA TGTGCCAGCAGCCCCAGAGCGGGCATCAACAATGAGCAGTTCTTC. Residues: CASSPRAGINNEQFF.

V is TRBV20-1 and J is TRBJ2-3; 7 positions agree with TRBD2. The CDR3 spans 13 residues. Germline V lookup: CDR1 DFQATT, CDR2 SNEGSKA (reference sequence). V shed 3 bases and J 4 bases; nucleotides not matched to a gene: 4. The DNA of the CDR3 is TGCAGTGCTAGTTTCGGGGGGTCAGATACGCAGTATTTT. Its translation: CSASFGGSDTQYF.

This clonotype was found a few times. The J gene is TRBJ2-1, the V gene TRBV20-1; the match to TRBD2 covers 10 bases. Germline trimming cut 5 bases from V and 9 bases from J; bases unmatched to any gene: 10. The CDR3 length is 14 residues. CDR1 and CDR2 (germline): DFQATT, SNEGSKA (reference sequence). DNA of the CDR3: TGCAGTGCTGCGTACCTAGCGGGAGTTGGTGAGCAGTTCTTC. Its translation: CSAAYLAGVGEQFF.

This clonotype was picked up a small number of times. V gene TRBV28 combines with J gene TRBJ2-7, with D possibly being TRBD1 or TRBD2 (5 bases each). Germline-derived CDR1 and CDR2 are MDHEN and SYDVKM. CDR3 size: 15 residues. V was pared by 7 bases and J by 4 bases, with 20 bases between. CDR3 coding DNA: TGTGCCAGCACCAGCAGGATGTGGGGACGATACGAGCAGTACTTC. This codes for CASTSRMWGRYEQYF.

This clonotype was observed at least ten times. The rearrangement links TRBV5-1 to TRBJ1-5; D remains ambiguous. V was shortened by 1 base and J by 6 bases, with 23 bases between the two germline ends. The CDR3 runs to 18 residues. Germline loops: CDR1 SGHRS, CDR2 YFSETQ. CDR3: CASSLTAPLPVECQPQHF. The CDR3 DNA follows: TGCGCCAGCAGCTTGACAGCTCCTTTACCTGTCGAGTGTCAGCCCCAGCATTTT.

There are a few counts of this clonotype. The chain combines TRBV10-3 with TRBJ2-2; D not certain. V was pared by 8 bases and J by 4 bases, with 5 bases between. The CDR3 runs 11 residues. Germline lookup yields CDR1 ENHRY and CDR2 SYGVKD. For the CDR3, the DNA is TGTGCCATCGGGGTCACCGGGGAGCTGTTTTTT. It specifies CAIGVTGELFF.

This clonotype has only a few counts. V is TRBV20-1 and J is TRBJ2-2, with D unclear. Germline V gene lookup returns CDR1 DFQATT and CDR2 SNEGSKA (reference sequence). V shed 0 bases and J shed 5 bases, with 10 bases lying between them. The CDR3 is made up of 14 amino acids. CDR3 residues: CSARDWPGTGELFF. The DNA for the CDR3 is TGCAGTGCTAGAGATTGGCCCGGGACCGGGGAGCTGTTTTTT.

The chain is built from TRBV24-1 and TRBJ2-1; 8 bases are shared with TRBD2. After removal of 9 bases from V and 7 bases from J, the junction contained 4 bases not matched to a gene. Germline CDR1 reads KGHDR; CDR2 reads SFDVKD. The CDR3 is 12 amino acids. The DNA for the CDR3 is TGTGCCACCGCGGGGGGTGTTAATGAGCAGTTCTTC. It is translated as CATAGGVNEQFF.